A selection of T cell receptor beta chains follows, all from one sample in a study of somatic mutations in cytotoxic T cells in rheumatoid arthritis. This table comes from immunoSEQ multiplex PCR, and its TCRdb copy is limited to in-frame clones, with some not included. The profile shows approximately 14,000 clones, approximately 70% of them singletons. The sample was CD8+ T cells sorted from blood. The source of these receptors is an adult with rheumatoid arthritis. Both conserved end residues are part of each CDR3. The D gene is left open where the match is weak. Some rows have no size entry. The others give once, few or many, or a class for an expanded clone.

cdr3_length,d_call,clone_size,v_call,j_call,cdr3_aa,cdr3_nt
15,.,few,TRBV19,TRBJ2-3,CASSGAWSLRDTQYF,TGTGCCAGTAGTGGGGCCTGGTCGCTGAGAGATACGCAGTATTTT
15,TRBD2,few,TRBV19,TRBJ2-5,CASKIVHGTSGTQYF,TGTGCCAGTAAGATAGTCCACGGGACTAGCGGGACCCAGTACTTC
13,.,medium-sized,TRBV25-1,TRBJ1-2,CASGPTGNYGYTF,TGTGCCAGCGGCCCAACAGGGAACTATGGCTACACCTTC
17,.,.,TRBV19,TRBJ1-5,CASSIKKGHYSNQPQHF,TGTGCCAGTAGTATCAAGAAAGGGCACTATAGCAATCAGCCCCAGCATTTT
14,.,.,TRBV27,TRBJ2-7,CASSYGVLSYEQYF,TGTGCCAGCAGTTACGGCGTTCTTTCCTACGAGCAGTACTTC
15,.,.,TRBV4-3,TRBJ2-5,CASSQDDSGQETQYF,TGCGCCAGCAGCCAAGACGACAGCGGCCAAGAGACCCAGTACTTC
15,TRBD2,few,TRBV11-2,TRBJ2-3,CASSLQRGGADTQYF,TGTGCCAGCAGCCTCCAGCGGGGGGGGGCAGATACGCAGTATTTT
15,TRBD2,.,TRBV7-2,TRBJ2-7,CASSPLAGGPHEQYF,TGTGCCAGCAGCCCTCTAGCGGGGGGGCCCCACGAGCAGTACTTC
17,TRBD1,.,TRBV11-2,TRBJ2-3,CASSLHRGKVGTDTQYF,TGTGCCAGCAGCTTACACAGGGGGAAGGTCGGCACAGATACGCAGTATTTT
17,.,.,TRBV4-1,TRBJ2-6,CASSFNRDLGGANVLTF,TGCGCCAGCAGCTTCAATCGGGATCTGGGCGGGGCCAACGTCCTGACTTTC
14,TRBD2,.,TRBV30,TRBJ2-1,CAWGLAGGLNEQFF,TGTGCCTGGGGACTAGCGGGGGGCTTAAATGAGCAGTTCTTC
15,.,.,TRBV9,TRBJ2-7,CASSVEDTLGYEQYF,TGTGCCAGCAGCGTAGAGGACACCCTGGGGTACGAGCAGTACTTC
11,.,.,TRBV27,TRBJ2-7,CASRKNSMLYF,TGTGCCAGCAGGAAAAACAGTATGCTGTACTTC